Sequencing of this T cell receptor (beta chain) was carried out in a study of OX40 agonist ivuxolimab in advanced cancers. Study details: Participants averaged approximately 60 years of age (range roughly 23 to 80) and were 82.7% male.

Overall study findings and caveats: Antigens targeted by the expanded peripheral T cells were not determined. Among some nonresponders, normalized T-cell clonal expansion was also low. The CD4+ and CD8+ T cells in the blood had expanded clonally by week 6 at 0.1 to 3.0 mg/kg.

This CDR3 has 14 amino acids. With 5 bases clipped from V and 4 bases from J, the junction kept 5 bases outside the gene matches. Germline lookup yields CDR1 SGHTA and CDR2 FQGNSA. The count of this clone is one. The target antigen is unknown. Clones were read by immunoSEQ multiplex PCR, and TCRdb kept only the in-frame ones, dropping some. The table includes almost 80,000 clones, roughly 84% detected once. The chain recombines TRBV7-2 with TRBJ2-1; 7 bases are shared with TRBD2. This sample comprised CD4+ or CD8+ T cells sorted from blood, obtained in a trial of the OX40 agonist ivuxolimab. The source is an adult with an advanced solid tumor such as melanoma, head and neck, liver or kidney cancer. The CDR3 reads CASSGAAGYNEQFF. CDR3 coding DNA: TGTGCCAGCAGCGGGGCAGCGGGATACAATGAGCAGTTCTTC.